This T cell receptor (beta chain) was documented in a study of cytomegalovirus exposure and HLA in healthy donors. Researchers ran the PCR with 60 Vbeta and 13 Jbeta primers. The repertoire was sequenced with immunoSEQ multiplex PCR; TCRdb's copy has only in-frame clones and lacks some. This listing includes 55,000 to 70,000 clones. CDR1 is MNHEY, CDR2 SMNVEV, per germline (reference sequence). There are 14 residues in the CDR3. Trimming pared 6 bases from V and 3 bases from J, leaving 15 bases between. The source of this sequence is a female donor in good health and CMV-seropositive. Sequencing was done on a sample of PBMCs. J is TRBJ2-7 and V is TRBV27; tentatively, D is TRBD1 (6 bases). The CDR3 bases are TGTGCCAGCAGGCTCACAGGGTCGGGCTACGAGCAGTACTTC. Its translation: CASRLTGSGYEQYF.